The entry below gives a single T cell receptor beta chain sequence along with its context. Its target is not known. The source of the sample is a study of shared clonotypes between healthy human individuals. Study-level findings and limits: Rarefaction showed sorted-subset sequencing was incomplete despite large depth.

The CD4+ fraction was divided into a CD45RA+ naive subset and a CD45RA-negative memory subset. Deep-level settings were used for running the assay. Splitting of each subset's genomic DNA was done evenly across several immunoSEQ plates. Here immunoSEQ multiplex PCR was the method, and the copy in TCRdb shows in-frame clones only, minus some. Found here are more than 1.2 million clones, 98% of them singletons; the top ten hold 0.36%. The CDR3 sequence is 16 residues long. Trimming cost V 4 bases and J 0 bases, with 13 bases left between them. Germline-derived CDR1 and CDR2 are SGHDN and FVKESK. The source material was naive CD4+ T cells sorted from blood. Subset described: CD45RA+ positively selected. This receptor was obtained from a man under 40 in good health. This sequence joins TRBV14 and TRBJ1-3; a possible D gene is TRBD1 (6 bases). Here the CDR3 reads CASSRLDRPSGNTIYF. Written as DNA, the CDR3 is TGTGCCAGCAGCCGGCTCGACAGGCCCTCTGGAAACACCATATATTTT.